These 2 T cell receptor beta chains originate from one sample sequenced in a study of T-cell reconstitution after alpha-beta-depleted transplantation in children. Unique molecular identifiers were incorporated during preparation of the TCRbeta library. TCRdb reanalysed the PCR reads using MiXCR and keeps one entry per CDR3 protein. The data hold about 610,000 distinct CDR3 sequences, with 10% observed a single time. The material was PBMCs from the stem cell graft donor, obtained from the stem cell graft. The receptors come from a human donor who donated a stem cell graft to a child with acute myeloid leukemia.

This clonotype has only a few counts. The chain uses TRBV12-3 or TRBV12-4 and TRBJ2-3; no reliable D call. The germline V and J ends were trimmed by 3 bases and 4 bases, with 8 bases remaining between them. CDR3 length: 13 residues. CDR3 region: CASSFYAADTQYF. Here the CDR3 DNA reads TGTGCCAGCAGTTTTTATGCGGCAGATACGCAGTATTTT.

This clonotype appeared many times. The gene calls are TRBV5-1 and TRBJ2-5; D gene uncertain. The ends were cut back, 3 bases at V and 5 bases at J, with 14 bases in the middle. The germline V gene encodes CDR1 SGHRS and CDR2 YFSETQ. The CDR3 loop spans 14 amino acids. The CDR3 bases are TGCGCCAGCAGCTCCAGTACCTCGTTGGAGACCCAGTACTTC. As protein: CASSSSTSLETQYF.